Below are 28 T cell receptor beta chains sequenced from a single sample in a study of control samples from healthy donors and cancer patients (TCRdb year 2020). The library was generated by the immunoSEQ multiplex PCR assay. TCRdb carries this immuneACCESS record with in-frame sequences only. Its versions omit some clonotypes, under half of them owing to an unresolved V gene in the studies checked, with the rest unexplained. This sample has about 110,000 clones in its table, and about 89% of those were observed once. Clones ranked in the top ten supply roughly 15% of the sample. Sequencing was done on a sample of blood. All receptors come from a woman aged 45-59 years in good health.

The chain has TRBV5-1 and TRBJ1-2; D might be TRBD1 (6 bases). V was pared by 0 bases and J by 2 bases, with 17 bases between. The germline CDR1 and CDR2 sequences are SGHRS and YFSETQ. The CDR3 runs 17 residues. The CDR3 loop is CASSLVDRGKSNYGYTF. Written as DNA, the CDR3 is TGCGCCAGCAGCTTGGTGGACAGAGGAAAATCAAACTATGGCTACACCTTC. The full variable domain, its missing parts supplied by reference TRBV5-1 and TRBJ1-2, is KAGVTQTPRYLIKTRGQQVTLSCSPISGHRSVSWYQQTPGQGLQFLFEYFSETQRNKGNFPGRFSGRQFSNSRSEMNVSTLELGDSALYLCASSLVDRGKSNYGYTFGSGTRLTVV.

The chain is built from TRBV10-1 and TRBJ2-1; D is perhaps TRBD1 (6 bases). The CDR3 is made up of 15 amino acids. The V gene lost 0 bases and the J gene lost 2 bases, with 8 bases spanning the gap. The germline gives CDR1 WNHNN, CDR2 SYGVQD (reference sequence). The CDR3 here is CASSESYRAYNEQFF. DNA of the CDR3: TGCGCCAGCAGTGAGTCTTACAGGGCCTACAATGAGCAGTTCTTC.

The chain carries TRBV11-2 and TRBJ2-7, with 11 bases identical to TRBD2. Germline CDR1 is SGHAT and CDR2 is FQNNGV. This CDR3 contains 13 residues. V trimming: 11 bases; J trimming: 5 bases; junction bases outside the gene matches: 8. The CDR3 loop is CASLAGGPHEQYV. The CDR3 DNA reads TGTGCCTCCTTAGCGGGAGGGCCCCACGAGCAGTACGTC.

This sequence joins TRBV27 and TRBJ2-7, with TRBD2 identical over 10 bases. Trimming took 5 bases from V and 2 from J; bases not matched to a gene: 6. The length of the CDR3 is 15 residues. CDR1 and CDR2 from the germline V gene are MNHEY and SMNVEV (reference sequence). The DNA for the CDR3 is TGTGCCAGCAGTCAACTAGCGGGAAGACCCTACGAGCAGTACGTC. Protein product: CASSQLAGRPYEQYV.

V usage is TRBV30 and J usage is TRBJ1-5; 7 nucleotides match TRBD1. The trim removed 4 bases at V and 8 bases at J, leaving 5 bases unmatched. CDR1 and CDR2 from the germline V gene are GTSNPN and SVGIG (reference sequence). The CDR3 has 12 amino acids. CDR3 sequence: CAWKTGVKPQHF. In DNA, the CDR3 is TGTGCCTGGAAAACAGGGGTGAAGCCCCAGCATTTT.

The chain joins TRBV18 to TRBJ2-1; 10 positions match TRBD1. With V trimmed by 5 bases and J by 10 bases, 17 bases remained unmatched. From germline, CDR1 is KGHSH and CDR2 LQKENI. The CDR3 covers 17 residues. In nucleotides, the CDR3 is TGTGCCAGCTCATTACCGAAAACCGGGACAGGGGTAGGGGAGCAGTTCTTC. It is translated as CASSLPKTGTGVGEQFF.

The chain carries TRBV5-1 and TRBJ1-1; 7 bases map to TRBD1. Trimming removed 6 bases from V and 6 bases from J; junction bases left unmatched: 14. CDR1 SGHRS and CDR2 YFSETQ come from the germline V gene. The CDR3 spans 15 residues. The CDR3 protein is CASIPLDRVGPEAFF. As DNA, the CDR3 is TGCGCCAGCATCCCCCTTGACAGGGTTGGGCCTGAAGCTTTCTTT. The whole variable domain, remainder taken from reference TRBV5-1 and TRBJ1-1, is KAGVTQTPRYLIKTRGQQVTLSCSPISGHRSVSWYQQTPGQGLQFLFEYFSETQRNKGNFPGRFSGRQFSNSRSEMNVSTLELGDSALYLCASIPLDRVGPEAFFGQGTRLTVV.

The CDR3 DNA follows: TGTGCCAGCAACGGACAGGGGAAACCATCGAACACTGAAGCTTTCTTT. Protein sequence: CASNGQGKPSNTEAFF. The V gene is TRBV5-6, the J gene TRBJ1-1, with 9 bases that match TRBD1. V was clipped by 6 bases and J by 1 base; unmatched bases: 10. The CDR3 has 16 amino acids. CDR1 and CDR2 (germline): SGHDT, YYEEEE.

The V gene is TRBV18, the J gene TRBJ1-2, with D uncertain. The CDR3 sequence is 14 residues long. CDR1 KGHSH and CDR2 LQKENI come from the germline V gene. The germline V and J ends were trimmed by 5 bases and 3 bases, with 13 bases remaining between them. The chain's CDR3 is CASSAETTYYGYTF. The CDR3, as DNA: TGTGCCAGCTCAGCCGAAACTACCTACTATGGCTACACCTTC.

The V and J genes are TRBV2 and TRBJ1-4; D is possibly TRBD1 (5 bases). This CDR3 is built from 14 residues. Trimming removed 7 bases from V and 7 bases from J, with 16 bases in between. Germline-derived CDR1 and CDR2 are SNHLY and FYNNEI. The CDR3 loop reads CASIRQGLGEKLFF. For the CDR3, the DNA is TGTGCCAGCATCCGGCAGGGCCTAGGTGAAAAACTGTTTTTT.

The rearrangement uses TRBV19 and TRBJ2-3, with D perhaps assigned TRBD1 or TRBD2 (5 bases each). The CDR3 is 16 residues long. Per germline, CDR1 LNHDA and CDR2 SQIVND (reference sequence). The V and J ends lost 5 bases and 3 bases respectively, with 18 bases between them. In DNA, the CDR3 is TGTGCCAGTAGTGAACACCCTGGGACGACGACAGATACGCAGTATTTT. It encodes CASSEHPGTTTDTQYF.

This chain links TRBV19 with TRBJ1-6; D call uncertain. The CDR3 has 14 amino acids. Germline CDR1 LNHDA, CDR2 SQIVND (reference sequence). The V end was cut by 1 base, the J end by 10 bases, with 11 bases between. The CDR3 DNA reads TGTGCCAGTAGTATAGTCGGGTCTGGATCACCCCTCCACTTT. Translating gives CASSIVGSGSPLHF.

This chain connects TRBV18 to TRBJ2-5, with D uncertain. Trimming cost V 8 bases and J 0 bases, with 7 bases left between them. The CDR3 is 12 amino acids. Germline values: CDR1 KGHSH, CDR2 LQKENI. CDR3 DNA sequence: TGTGCCAGCCAGCCGTACCAAGAGACCCAGTACTTC. Protein: CASQPYQETQYF.

The chain recombines TRBV9 with TRBJ2-5; D is unresolved. CDR1 is SGDLS, CDR2 YYNGEE, per germline. The CDR3 is 15 residues long. Trimming removed 0 bases from V and 3 bases from J, with 12 bases in between. CDR3 region: CASSVDTLEKETQYF. CDR3 bases: TGTGCCAGCAGCGTAGACACGCTGGAAAAAGAGACCCAGTACTTC.

The rearrangement links TRBV4-3 to TRBJ2-1, with D perhaps matching TRBD2 (5 bases). Germline-derived CDR1 and CDR2 are LGHNA and YSLEER. The CDR3 extends over 15 amino acids. V was trimmed by 3 bases and J by 3 bases, leaving 12 bases between them. DNA for the CDR3: TGCGCCAGCAGCCACACTAGTTCCTACTACAATGAGCAGTTCTTC. Translated, it gives CASSHTSSYYNEQFF.

This clone was seen just once. The chain recombines TRBV2 with TRBJ2-2, with D possibly TRBD2 on 6 matching bases. Trimming removed 1 base from V and 6 bases from J, with 12 bases in between. The CDR3 runs to 15 residues. The germline CDR1 and CDR2 sequences are SNHLY and FYNNEI. The CDR3 DNA is TGTGCCAGCAGTGAAGTGGGCGGGAAGGCCGGGGAGCTGTTTTTT. Translating it yields CASSEVGGKAGELFF.

The J gene is TRBJ2-5, the V gene TRBV6-2 or TRBV6-3; TRBD2 agrees at 7 bases. CDR1 is MNHEY, CDR2 SVGEGT, per germline. V was clipped by 4 bases and J by 1 base; unmatched bases: 9. This CDR3 has 16 residues. CDR3 in DNA: TGTGCCAGCAGTTTCGAGCGGGGAACGATCCAAGAGACCCAGTACTTC. It specifies CASSFERGTIQETQYF.

The chain employs TRBV4-1 and TRBJ2-3; the D is unclear. The ends were cut back, 1 base at V and 3 bases at J, with 8 bases in the middle. The CDR3 is made up of 14 amino acids. Looked up from germline, CDR1 is MGHRA and CDR2 is YSYEKL. In DNA form, the CDR3 reads TGCGCCAGCAGCCAAGTCGCAGGAACAGATACGCAGTATTTT. Protein: CASSQVAGTDTQYF.

This chain connects TRBV7-3 to TRBJ1-6; 7 nucleotides line up with TRBD1. The CDR3 is 15 residues long. J was trimmed by 6 bases and V by 6 bases; bases with no gene match: 8. The germline V gene has CDR1 SGHTA and CDR2 FQGTGA. CDR3 loop: CASSPQGGPNSPLHF. CDR3 DNA sequence: TGTGCCAGCAGTCCGCAGGGGGGTCCTAATTCACCCCTCCACTTT.

The chain is built from TRBV7-9 and TRBJ2-3, with no clear D. V lost 3 bases and J lost 2, with 15 bases in between. CDR3 length equals 16 residues. Germline V gene sequence: CDR1 SEHNR, CDR2 FQNEAQ (reference sequence). The CDR3 here is CASSFGPLEATDTQYF. CDR3 in DNA: TGTGCCAGCAGCTTTGGACCCCTAGAAGCCACAGATACGCAGTATTTT.

V and J are TRBV14 and TRBJ2-1, with 7 bases identical to TRBD1. This CDR3 spans 16 amino acids. Per the germline V gene, CDR1 is SGHDN and CDR2 is FVKESK. J was trimmed by 1 base and V by 5 bases; bases with no gene match: 8. This chain's CDR3 is CASSRQGRRSYNEQFF. CDR3 bases: TGTGCCAGCAGCAGACAGGGACGAAGGTCCTACAATGAGCAGTTCTTC. Combining the CDR3 with reference TRBV14 and TRBJ2-1 gives the whole variable domain EAGVTQFPSHSVIEKGQTVTLRCDPISGHDNLYWYRRVMGKEIKFLLHFVKESKQDESGMPNNRFLAERTGGTYSTLKVQPAELEDSGVYFCASSRQGRRSYNEQFFGPGTRLTVL.

The rearrangement uses TRBV18 and TRBJ1-4, with TRBD1 identical over 10 bases. CDR3 length: 15 amino acids. CDR1 and CDR2 (germline): KGHSH, LQKENI. V trimming: 2 bases; J trimming: 6 bases; junction bases outside the gene matches: 3. The CDR3 DNA is TGTGCCAGCTCACCAAGACAGGGGGCTGATGAAAAACTGTTTTTT. This translates into CASSPRQGADEKLFF.

The chain employs TRBV5-6 and TRBJ1-1; a possible D gene is TRBD1 (5 bases). V gave up 2 bases and J gave up 4 bases, with 21 bases separating them. The CDR3 is made up of 17 amino acids. The germline gives CDR1 SGHDT, CDR2 YYEEEE. This CDR3 is CASSFSQGAAPPTEAFF. The CDR3, as DNA: TGTGCCAGCAGCTTTTCTCAAGGGGCCGCTCCCCCCACTGAAGCTTTCTTT.

This clone is a singleton in its sample. The genes are TRBV5-1 and TRBJ2-5; a possible D gene is TRBD1 (6 bases). Deletions cut 7 bases from V and 5 bases from J, with 15 bases between. The CDR3 is 13 amino acids. Per germline, CDR1 SGHRS and CDR2 YFSETQ. Written as DNA, the CDR3 is TGCGCCAGCGGCGTCAGGGGTGCGGAGACCCAGTACTTC. It yields the protein CASGVRGAETQYF.

This clone appeared once. This CDR3 is also generated by other DNA sequences in the sample. This chain uses TRBV11-3 with TRBJ2-1; 11 bases are a match to TRBD1. This CDR3 has 15 residues. Germline V CDR1 and CDR2: SGHNT, YENEEA. J gave up 6 bases and V 2 bases, and 3 bases lay outside the gene matches. The CDR3 here is CASSLRGTGGNEQFF. The CDR3 DNA follows: TGTGCCAGCAGCTTAAGGGGGACAGGGGGCAATGAGCAGTTCTTC.

The gene calls are TRBV7-9 and TRBJ1-1, with D tentatively TRBD1 (5 bases). Germline loops: CDR1 SEHNR, CDR2 FQNEAQ (reference sequence). The CDR3 totals 14 residues. Trimming removed 5 bases at V and 4 bases at J, with 14 bases between. The chain's CDR3 is CASSSGTMSTEAFF. The DNA of the CDR3 is TGTGCCAGCAGCAGTGGGACGATGAGCACTGAAGCTTTCTTT.

This clone was counted a few times. This rearrangement joins TRBV10-1 to TRBJ2-2; TRBD2 is a possible D gene (6 bases). This CDR3 spans 14 amino acids. CDR1 is WNHNN and CDR2 is SYGVQD in the germline V gene (reference sequence). V was shortened by 10 bases and J by 7 bases, with 19 bases between the two germline ends. This CDR3 is CATYPREFNGELFF. CDR3 nucleotide sequence: TGCGCCACCTATCCCCGGGAGTTTAACGGGGAGCTGTTTTTT.

The chain combines TRBV10-3 with TRBJ1-1; D gene unclear. The V end lost 0 bases, the J end lost 12 bases, and 20 bases lay between the germline ends. The CDR3 consists of 15 residues. Germline-derived CDR1 and CDR2 are ENHRY and SYGVKD. This CDR3 is CAISESILTATVSFF. The CDR3 DNA is TGTGCCATCAGTGAGTCGATCTTAACGGCCACCGTGTCTTTCTTT.